This TCR beta chain was identified during a study of glioma-infiltrating T cells after dendritic cell vaccination. Study in general: Samples are from glioblastoma patients in Phase I and II dendritic cell vaccine trials. Study findings and constraints: The cohort had few patients with full blood and tumor sets.

Method: immunoSEQ multiplex PCR; TCRdb's copy keeps in-frame clones and lacks some. The sample lists approximately 50,000 clones, about 85% occurring once. To note about this clone: As yet, its antigen is unknown.

Time point given: after dendritic cell vaccination, including at tumor progression/relapse. Isocitrate dehydrogenase mutation was absent in all glioblastoma patients. Germline V gene data show CDR1 as SNHLY and CDR2 as FYNNEI. Trimming removed 7 bases from V and 3 bases from J, with 10 bases in between. The CDR3 totals 12 residues. The chain joins TRBV2 to TRBJ2-7; maybe TRBD1 (6 bases). Material: blood, obtained after dendritic cell vaccination. This receptor was taken from a human donor with glioblastoma. CDR3 amino acids: CASTGQIYEQYF. DNA of the CDR3: TGTGCCAGCACCGGACAGATCTACGAGCAGTACTTC.